The clone carrying this T cell receptor (beta chain) was found many times. Its antigen is as yet unknown. For TCR beta, libraries came from iRepertoire HTBI primers and Arm-PCR of CDR3 regions. Original handling: Samples jointly harbored about 65 TRBV and approximately 15 TRBJ segments. In TCRdb, the multiplex PCR reads were re-called with MiXCR into one record per CDR3 protein. V and J calls and clone size were set by TCRdb, not the authors. Of approximately 490,000 distinct CDR3 sequences in the sample, about 16% were seen once. Time point specified: newly diagnosed GD, antithyroid drugs for less than 3 months. Extracted PBMC RNA gave rise to the TCR library. Germline V CDR1 and CDR2: SGHRS, YFSETQ. The V end lost 0 bases, the J end lost 8 bases, and 9 bases lay between the germline ends. The CDR3 sequence is 12 residues long. These data are taken from a study of regulatory T cells in long-lasting Graves disease. Regarding the study as a whole: TCR diversity was lower in persistent Graves' patients (versus newly diagnosed ones).

The data were also submitted as part of a second study, on T cells in Graves' hyperthyroidism and ophthalmopathy. That source adds: Patients aged 18 to 65 had newly diagnosed hyperthyroidism of under 2 months' duration.

The sample was peripheral blood mononuclear cells (PBMCs), taken at new diagnosis, from a patient treated with antithyroid drugs. The clonotype was recovered from a man aged 35 to 55 with Graves disease. This chain links TRBV5-1 with TRBJ2-7; D is possibly TRBD2 (5 bases). CDR3 bases: TGCGCCAGCAGCTTGGATGGGGAGCAGCAGTACTTC. Protein product: CASSLDGEQQYF.